This T cell receptor (beta chain) was obtained from a study of CDR3 diversity in severe acne (dated by TCRdb to the late 2010s). Libraries were prepared through PCR. The instrument was an Illumina HiSeq 2000. Using fastp at Q25 and MiXCR, TCRdb reprocessed the public reads and kept productive beta chains. Each entry is one CDR3 protein sequence, shown with its most common DNA and genes. This sample comprises under 100,000 distinct CDR3 sequences, about 52% of them detected only once. About a tenth of the sample goes to the ten largest clones. The CDR3 spans 15 residues, from the cysteine through the phenylalanine. Only the CDR3 portion is preserved as DNA: 45 bases, with reading frame beginning at the first base. For CDR1 and CDR2, the germline V gene lists ENHRY and SYGVKD. V and J are truncated by 2 bases and 1 base respectively, leaving an intervening sequence of 11 bases. Note on this clonotype: Which antigen it targets is not known. There are no base qualities to consult, and no much larger clone falls within one base.

Sequences were obtained from blood. The sequence links TRBV10-3 to TRBJ1-1, with the identity of the D gene unclear. This clonotype was sampled from a male donor in good health, serving as a control. CDR3 region: CAISEVQEPNTEAFF. The DNA sequence follows: TGTGCCATCAGTGAGGTCCAGGAACCGAACACTGAAGCTTTCTTT.